This entry concerns a single T cell receptor (beta chain). The target of this receptor is not known. The record originates from a study of CXCR3-negative and CXCR3-positive naive CD8 T cells (dated by TCRdb to between 2018 and 2020). Looking at the study overall: In total, some 140 million TRB reads were obtained, which works out to roughly 1.5 +/- 0.3 million reads per library. Data from some twelve donors, pooled across two independent experiments, went into the diversity and physicochemical repertoire analyses. For the TRBV-TRBJ cluster analysis, the naive subsets came from 5 or 6 donors, while the memory cells came from 3 donors.

Including cysteine and phenylalanine, the CDR3 has 14 amino acids. No DNA is given. Each CD8+ T cell subset was flow-sorted in triplicate, with roughly 310,000 cells per subset placed directly into RLT lysis buffer. Naive CD8+ T cells were defined stringently as CD45RO-CCR7+CD27+CD95- to exclude memory contaminants. Using standard density gradient centrifugation, peripheral blood mononuclear cells were isolated from buffy coats. Naive CXCR3-negative and CXCR3-positive CD8+ T cells were flow-sorted on a FACSAria III. An RNeasy Mini Kit was used to extract total RNA from the sorted cells. The full study reports these points: Repertoire diversity was comparably high in both naive subsets but much lower in memory CD8+ T cells. CXCR3 expression partially decreased after cryopreservation, so most assays used freshly isolated PBMCs. Naive CXCR3-negative and CXCR3-positive cells from the same donor showed similar TRBV-TRBJ usage, whereas memory cells showed distinct patterns. Because surface CD5, which is linked to self-reactivity in mice, was comparable between the naive subsets, TCR interaction strength was also inferred from TRB CDR3 physicochemical properties. TRB CDR3s from CXCR3-positive naive cells showed higher hydrophobicity (lower Kidera factor 4), lower energy, and higher strength and volume indices than CXCR3-negative naive cells.

The instrument was a NextSeq 550. The Human TCR Profiling Kit (MiLaboratory) was used to prepare UMI-labeled 5' RACE TRB cDNA libraries. The full amount of extracted RNA was used for cDNA synthesis, and the full amount of resulting cDNA was used for PCR amplification. The libraries were made side by side, with each library going through the same number of PCR cycles. The original pipeline was this. MIGEC and MiXCR extracted about 53,000 +/- 10,000 unique UMI-labeled TRB cDNA molecules per library, requiring at least two reads per UMI. Each library averaged around 42,000 +/- 9,900 functional in-frame TRB CDR3 nucleotide clonotypes without stop codons. Diversity metrics, including normalized Shannon-Wiener and Chao1, were computed in VDJtools after downsampling to 5000 UMI-labeled TRB molecules per sample. VDJtools computed clonotype-size-weighted physicochemical properties of the central five CDR3 residues: interaction energy, strength, volume and Kidera factor 4. Reprocessed by TCRdb, the reads give a single entry per CDR3 protein sequence, without DNA. The V and J calls were not made by the authors but by TCRdb's processing. The table for this sample records about 62,000 distinct CDR3 sequences. The ten top clones hold about 4.5% of the sample.

Input material: naive CXCR3- CD8+ T cells from blood. What the cell subset or site label conveys for this sample: CD45RO-CCR7+CD27+CD95- naive CD8+ T cells lacking CXCR3 (TNR3-). The rearrangement combines TRBV12-3 or TRBV12-4 with TRBJ2-3; TCRdb's D call, TRBD1, is unchecked because there is no DNA. This sequence was found in a human donor in good health. Some clones in this sample may be carry-over from other donors' samples. Here the CDR3 is given as CASGPTGSVDTQYF.